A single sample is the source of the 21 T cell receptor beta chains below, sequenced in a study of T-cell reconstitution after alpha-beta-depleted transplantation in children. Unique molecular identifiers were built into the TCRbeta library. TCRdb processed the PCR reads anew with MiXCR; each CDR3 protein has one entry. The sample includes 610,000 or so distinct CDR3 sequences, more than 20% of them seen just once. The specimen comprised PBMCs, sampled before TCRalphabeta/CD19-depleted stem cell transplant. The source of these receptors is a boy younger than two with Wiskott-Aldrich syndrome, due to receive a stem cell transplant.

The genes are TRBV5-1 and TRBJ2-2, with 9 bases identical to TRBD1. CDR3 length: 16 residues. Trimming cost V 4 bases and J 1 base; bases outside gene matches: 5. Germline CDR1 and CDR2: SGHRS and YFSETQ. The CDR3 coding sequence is TGCGCCAGCAGCGAGACAGGGGGGGTGAACACCGGGGAGCTGTTTTTT. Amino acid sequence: CASSETGGVNTGELFF.

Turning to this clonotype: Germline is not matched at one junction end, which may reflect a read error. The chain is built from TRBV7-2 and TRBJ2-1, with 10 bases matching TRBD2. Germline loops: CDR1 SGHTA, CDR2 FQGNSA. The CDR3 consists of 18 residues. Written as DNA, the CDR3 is TGCGCCAGCAGCTTAGCTCCCCGGACTAGCGGAGCGGGGAATGAGCAGTTCTTC. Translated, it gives CASSLAPRTSGAGNEQFF.

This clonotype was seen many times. CDR3 region: CATSREQGTEQFF. CDR3 bases: TGTGCCACCAGCAGAGAGCAGGGGACTGAGCAGTTCTTC. The chain is built from TRBV15 and TRBJ2-1; possible D gene TRBD1, 6 bases. The CDR3 is 13 residues long. Germline CDR1 is LNHNV and CDR2 is YYDKDF (reference sequence). Between the trimmed V and J ends, which lost 0 bases and 9 bases, there was a span of 9 bases.

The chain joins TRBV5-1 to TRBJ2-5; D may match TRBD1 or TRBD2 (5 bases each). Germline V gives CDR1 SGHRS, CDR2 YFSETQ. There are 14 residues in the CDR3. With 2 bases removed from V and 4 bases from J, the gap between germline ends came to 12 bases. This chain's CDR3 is CASSFGGQGETQYF. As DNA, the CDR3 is TGCGCCAGCAGCTTCGGAGGACAAGGAGAGACCCAGTACTTC.

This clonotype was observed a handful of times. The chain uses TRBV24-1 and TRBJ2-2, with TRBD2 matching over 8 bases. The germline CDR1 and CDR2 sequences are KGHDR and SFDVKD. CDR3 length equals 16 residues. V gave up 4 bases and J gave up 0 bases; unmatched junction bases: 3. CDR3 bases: TGTGCCACCAGTGACACTAGCGGCACGAACACCGGGGAGCTGTTTTTT. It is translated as CATSDTSGTNTGELFF.

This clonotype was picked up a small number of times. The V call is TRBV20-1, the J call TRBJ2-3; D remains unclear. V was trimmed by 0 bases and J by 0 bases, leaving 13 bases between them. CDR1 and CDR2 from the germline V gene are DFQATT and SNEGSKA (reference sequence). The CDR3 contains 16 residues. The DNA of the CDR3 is TGCAGTGCTAGAGATATCGGATCACCTAGCACAGATACGCAGTATTTT. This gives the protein CSARDIGSPSTDTQYF.

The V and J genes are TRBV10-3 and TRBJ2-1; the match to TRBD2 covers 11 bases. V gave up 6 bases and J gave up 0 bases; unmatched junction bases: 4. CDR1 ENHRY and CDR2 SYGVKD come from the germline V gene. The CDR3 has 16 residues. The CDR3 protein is CAIRVTSGNSYNEQFF. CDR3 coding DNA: TGTGCCATCAGGGTGACTAGCGGGAACTCCTACAATGAGCAGTTCTTC.

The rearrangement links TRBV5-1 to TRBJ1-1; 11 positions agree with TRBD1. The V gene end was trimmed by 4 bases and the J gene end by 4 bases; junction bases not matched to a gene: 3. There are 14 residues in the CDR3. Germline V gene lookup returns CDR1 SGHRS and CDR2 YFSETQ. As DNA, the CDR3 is TGCGCCAGCAGCGACGGGACAGGGGGCACTGAAGCTTTCTTT. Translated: CASSDGTGGTEAFF.

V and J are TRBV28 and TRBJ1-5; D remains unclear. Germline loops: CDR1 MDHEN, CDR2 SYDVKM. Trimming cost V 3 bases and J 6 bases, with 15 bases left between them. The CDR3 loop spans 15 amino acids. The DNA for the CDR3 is TGTGCCAGCAGTTTGGCGCTTGGGGTGGCTCAGCCCCAGCATTTT. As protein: CASSLALGVAQPQHF.

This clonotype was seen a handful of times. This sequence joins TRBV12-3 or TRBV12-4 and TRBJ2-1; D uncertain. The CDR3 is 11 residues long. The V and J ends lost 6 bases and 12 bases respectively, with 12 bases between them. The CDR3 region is CASSSLFGQFF. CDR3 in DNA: TGTGCCAGCAGCTCGCTTTTCGGGCAGTTCTTC.

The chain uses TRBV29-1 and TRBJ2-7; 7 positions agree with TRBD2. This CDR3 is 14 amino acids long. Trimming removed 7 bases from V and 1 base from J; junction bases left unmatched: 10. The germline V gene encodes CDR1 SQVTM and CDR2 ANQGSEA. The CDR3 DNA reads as TGCAGCGCCGTAGGGAGGGGAGAGTCCTACGAGCAGTACTTC. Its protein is CSAVGRGESYEQYF.

CDR3 region: CSAAAGGVYNEQFF. The CDR3 coding sequence is TGCAGTGCCGCGGCGGGAGGCGTATACAATGAGCAGTTCTTC. The V gene is TRBV20-1, the J gene TRBJ2-1; 8 nucleotides match TRBD2. The J segment lost 4 bases and the V segment lost 6 bases, leaving 8 bases of the junction unmatched. The germline V gene has CDR1 DFQATT and CDR2 SNEGSKA (reference sequence). The CDR3 is 14 amino acids.

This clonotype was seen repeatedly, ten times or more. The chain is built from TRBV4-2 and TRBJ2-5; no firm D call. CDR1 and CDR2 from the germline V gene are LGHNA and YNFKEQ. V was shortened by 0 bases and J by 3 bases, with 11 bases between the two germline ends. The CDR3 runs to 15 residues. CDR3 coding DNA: TGTGCCAGCAGCCAAGATCGTAGCCTAGAAGAGACCCAGTACTTC. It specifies CASSQDRSLEETQYF.

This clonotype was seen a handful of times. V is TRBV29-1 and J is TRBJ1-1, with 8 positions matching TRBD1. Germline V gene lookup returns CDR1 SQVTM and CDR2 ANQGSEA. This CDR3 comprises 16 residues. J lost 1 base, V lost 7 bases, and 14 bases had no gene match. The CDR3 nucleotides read TGCAGCGCCCAATCAGGGGGCTTAATGGGGAACACTGAAGCTTTCTTT. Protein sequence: CSAQSGGLMGNTEAFF. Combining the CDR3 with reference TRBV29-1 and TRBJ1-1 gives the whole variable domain SAVISQKPSRDICQRGTSLTIQCQVDSQVTMMFWYRQQPGQSLTLIATANQGSEATYESGFVIDKFPISRPNLTFSTLTVSNMSPEDSSIYLCSAQSGGLMGNTEAFFGQGTRLTVV.

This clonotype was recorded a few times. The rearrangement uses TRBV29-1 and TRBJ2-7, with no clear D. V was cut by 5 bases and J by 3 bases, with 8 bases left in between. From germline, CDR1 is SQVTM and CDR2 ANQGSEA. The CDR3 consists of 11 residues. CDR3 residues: CSVRWGYEQYF. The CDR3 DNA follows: TGCAGCGTTCGCTGGGGCTACGAGCAGTACTTC.

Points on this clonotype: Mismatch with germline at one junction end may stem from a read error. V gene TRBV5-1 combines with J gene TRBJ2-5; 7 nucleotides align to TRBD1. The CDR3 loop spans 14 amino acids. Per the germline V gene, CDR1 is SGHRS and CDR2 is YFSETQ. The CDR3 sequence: CASSLTGTQETQYF. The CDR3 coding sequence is TGTGCCAGCAGCTTGACAGGGACGCAAGAGACCCAGTACTTC.

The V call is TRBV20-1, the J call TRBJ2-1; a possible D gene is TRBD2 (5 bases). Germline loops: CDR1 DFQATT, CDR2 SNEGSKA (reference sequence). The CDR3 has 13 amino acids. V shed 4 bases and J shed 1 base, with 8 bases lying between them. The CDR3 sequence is CSANRGSYNEQFF. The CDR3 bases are TGCAGTGCTAACCGCGGGTCCTACAATGAGCAGTTCTTC.

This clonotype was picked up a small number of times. DNA for the CDR3: TGCAGTGCTAGGGACACTGAAGCTTTCTTT. This translates into CSARDTEAFF. The genes are TRBV20-1 and TRBJ1-1, with D unresolved. The CDR3 is made up of 10 amino acids. In germline, CDR1 is DFQATT, CDR2 SNEGSKA (reference sequence). V lost 3 bases, J lost 3 bases, and 2 bases lay in between.

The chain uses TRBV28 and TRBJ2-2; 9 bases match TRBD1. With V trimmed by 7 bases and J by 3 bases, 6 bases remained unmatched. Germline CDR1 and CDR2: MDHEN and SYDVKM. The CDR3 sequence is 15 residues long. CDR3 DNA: TGTGCCAGCAAAACCGGGACAGGGTACACCGGGGAGCTGTTTTTT. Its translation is CASKTGTGYTGELFF.

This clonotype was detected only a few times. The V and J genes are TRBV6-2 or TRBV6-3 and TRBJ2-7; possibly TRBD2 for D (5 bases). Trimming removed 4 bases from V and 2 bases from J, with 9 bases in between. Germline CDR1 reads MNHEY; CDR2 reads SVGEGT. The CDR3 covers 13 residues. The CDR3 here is CASSFQRPYEQYF. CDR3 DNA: TGTGCCAGCAGTTTCCAGCGGCCCTACGAGCAGTACTTC.

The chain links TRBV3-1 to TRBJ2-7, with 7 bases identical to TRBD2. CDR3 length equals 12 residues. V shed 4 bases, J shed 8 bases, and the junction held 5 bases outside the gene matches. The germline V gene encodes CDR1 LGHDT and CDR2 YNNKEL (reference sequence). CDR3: CASSRSGIQQYF. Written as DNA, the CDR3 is TGTGCCAGCAGCCGCAGCGGGATCCAGCAGTACTTC.